These T cell receptor beta chains were read from a single sample in a study of blood T cell repertoires in COVID-19. The assay was immunoSEQ multiplex PCR, and TCRdb's table has in-frame clones only and misses some. The data contain about 40,000 clones, approximately 80% of them singletons. What was sequenced was peripheral blood. The receptor source for this set is a woman in her sixties with acute or convalescent COVID-19. Both conserved end residues are part of each CDR3. The order of the fields is V gene, clone size, CDR3 protein. The listing skips clone size in some rows; elsewhere it reads once, few, many or a size class.

V gene: TRBV12-5; clone size: NA; CDR3 protein: CASGVRGGSEAFF
V gene: TRBV18; clone size: NA; CDR3 protein: CASQPRATVNEQFF
V gene: TRBV30; clone size: NA; CDR3 protein: CAWSALEARVSEAFF
V gene: TRBV19; clone size: NA; CDR3 protein: CAAQGQGSGYGYTF
V gene: TRBV3-1/TRBV3-2; clone size: NA; CDR3 protein: CASSQDTRREAFF
V gene: TRBV28; clone size: NA; CDR3 protein: CASSYGGRLTEAFF
V gene: TRBV19; clone size: NA; CDR3 protein: CASSIYGGASSYNEQFF
V gene: TRBV29-1; clone size: NA; CDR3 protein: CSVGGHQETQYF
V gene: TRBV10-3; clone size: NA; CDR3 protein: CAMGTLVSEQYF
V gene: TRBV5-1; clone size: few; CDR3 protein: CASSLSGTGLSMNTEAFF
V gene: TRBV28; clone size: NA; CDR3 protein: CASSWKNSLGLGTDTQYF
V gene: TRBV5-5; clone size: NA; CDR3 protein: CASSTTVGNAYEQYF
V gene: TRBV7-9; clone size: few; CDR3 protein: CASSRPRAGELFF
V gene: TRBV28; clone size: few; CDR3 protein: CASSHRLADSTDTQYF
V gene: TRBV30; clone size: few; CDR3 protein: CAWDRGQDQPQHF
V gene: TRBV28; clone size: NA; CDR3 protein: CASSLFVGTGRYSPLHF
V gene: TRBV6-1; clone size: once; CDR3 protein: CASSEILQGAFYGYTF
V gene: TRBV7-2; clone size: NA; CDR3 protein: CASSLVGSAGGSYNEQFF
V gene: TRBV7-2; clone size: NA; CDR3 protein: CASSLVSAGAGNTIYF
V gene: TRBV4-2; clone size: NA; CDR3 protein: CASSQNGGEDAEAFF
V gene: TRBV15; clone size: NA; CDR3 protein: CATSSRQRKYGYTF
V gene: TRBV19; clone size: NA; CDR3 protein: CASSILGQGTYEQYF
V gene: TRBV4-1; clone size: NA; CDR3 protein: CASSQGLAGGYVLF
V gene: TRBV5-8; clone size: NA; CDR3 protein: CASSLSSEREVIIQYF
V gene: TRBV28; clone size: few; CDR3 protein: CASSRLKSEQYF
V gene: TRBV7-3; clone size: NA; CDR3 protein: CASSPSGQPTDTQYF
V gene: TRBV28; clone size: few; CDR3 protein: CASSFGQPPDYGYTF
V gene: TRBV24-1; clone size: NA; CDR3 protein: CATAGAGGTQETQYF
V gene: TRBV11-2; clone size: NA; CDR3 protein: CASSRGQGLTNTEAFF
V gene: TRBV18; clone size: NA; CDR3 protein: CASSSGGNGYTF
V gene: TRBV7-3; clone size: NA; CDR3 protein: CASSLTPGSSYGYTF
V gene: TRBV29-1; clone size: NA; CDR3 protein: CSVDTGVNQPQHF
V gene: TRBV9; clone size: few; CDR3 protein: CAGRPGRAYPETQYF
V gene: TRBV14; clone size: NA; CDR3 protein: CASSQAGLAGVQWEETQYF
V gene: TRBV19; clone size: NA; CDR3 protein: CASSMRRDSYGYTF
V gene: TRBV7-3; clone size: NA; CDR3 protein: CASSLTPTAAVNEQFF
V gene: TRBV15; clone size: NA; CDR3 protein: CATSRDARGLNEQYF
V gene: TRBV2; clone size: NA; CDR3 protein: CASSKQGAQSQPQHF
V gene: TRBV18; clone size: NA; CDR3 protein: CASSPGLAGGPDIQYF
V gene: TRBV4-1; clone size: NA; CDR3 protein: CASSLIYNSPLHF
V gene: TRBV3-1/TRBV3-2; clone size: NA; CDR3 protein: CASSQATGFTYEQYF
V gene: TRBV28; clone size: NA; CDR3 protein: CASSLGQGAWTEAFF
V gene: TRBV9; clone size: NA; CDR3 protein: CASARQDNSPLHF
V gene: TRBV15; clone size: NA; CDR3 protein: CATSTAIRDAPFF
V gene: TRBV10-3; clone size: NA; CDR3 protein: CAISAGGEPAQHF
V gene: TRBV19; clone size: few; CDR3 protein: CASSGTSGSLRTGEQYF
V gene: TRBV6-6; clone size: NA; CDR3 protein: CASRYGRQGRYDEQYF
V gene: TRBV6-5; clone size: NA; CDR3 protein: CASMRQGQETQYF
V gene: TRBV3-1/TRBV3-2; clone size: once; CDR3 protein: CASSLRWSYNEQFF
V gene: TRBV2; clone size: NA; CDR3 protein: CASNAHSLSTDTQYF
V gene: TRBV7-2; clone size: NA; CDR3 protein: CASRPGLASDTQYF
V gene: TRBV6-5; clone size: NA; CDR3 protein: CASSPGKGGNQPQHF
V gene: TRBV2; clone size: NA; CDR3 protein: CASSDGLITDTQYF
V gene: TRBV28; clone size: few; CDR3 protein: CASRMGQRGTQYF